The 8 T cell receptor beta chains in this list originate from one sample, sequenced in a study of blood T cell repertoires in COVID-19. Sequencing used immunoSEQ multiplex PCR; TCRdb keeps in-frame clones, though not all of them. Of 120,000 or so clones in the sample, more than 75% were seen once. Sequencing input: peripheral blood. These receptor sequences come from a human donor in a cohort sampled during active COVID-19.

CDR3 DNA: TGTGCCAGCAGCTTGTTTACAGGGCGCCAAGAGACCCAGTACTTC. Encoded protein: CASSLFTGRQETQYF. The genes are TRBV5-4 and TRBJ2-5; a weak D match, TRBD1 (6 bases). V was shortened by 1 base and J by 1 base, with 11 bases between the two germline ends. This CDR3 contains 15 residues. The germline V gene encodes CDR1 SGHNT and CDR2 YYREEE (reference sequence).

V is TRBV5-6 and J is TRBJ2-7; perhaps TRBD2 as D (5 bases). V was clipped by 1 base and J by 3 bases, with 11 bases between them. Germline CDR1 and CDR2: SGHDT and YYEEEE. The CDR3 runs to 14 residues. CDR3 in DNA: TGTGCCAGCAGCTTGAGGACTGGATACTACGAGCAGTACTTC. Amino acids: CASSLRTGYYEQYF.

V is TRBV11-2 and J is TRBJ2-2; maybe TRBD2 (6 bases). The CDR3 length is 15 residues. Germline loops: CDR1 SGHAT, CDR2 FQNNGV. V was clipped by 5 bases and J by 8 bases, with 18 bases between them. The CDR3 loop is CASSVTSPTGGELFF. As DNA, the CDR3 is TGTGCCAGCAGCGTCACTAGCCCGACTGGGGGGGAGCTGTTTTTT.

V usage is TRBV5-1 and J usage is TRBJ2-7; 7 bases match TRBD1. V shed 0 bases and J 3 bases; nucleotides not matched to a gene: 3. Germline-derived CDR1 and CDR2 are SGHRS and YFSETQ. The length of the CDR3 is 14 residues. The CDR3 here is CASSLAWDSYEQYF. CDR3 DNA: TGCGCCAGCAGCTTGGCGTGGGACAGCTACGAGCAGTACTTC.

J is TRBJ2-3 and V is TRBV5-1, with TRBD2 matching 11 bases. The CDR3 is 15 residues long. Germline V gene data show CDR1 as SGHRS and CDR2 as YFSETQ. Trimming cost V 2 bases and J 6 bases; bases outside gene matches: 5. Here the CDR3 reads CASSFGLAGPDTQYF. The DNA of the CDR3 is TGCGCCAGCAGCTTCGGACTAGCGGGCCCGGATACGCAGTATTTT. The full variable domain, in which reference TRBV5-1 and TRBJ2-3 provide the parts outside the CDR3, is KAGVTQTPRYLIKTRGQQVTLSCSPISGHRSVSWYQQTPGQGLQFLFEYFSETQRNKGNFPGRFSGRQFSNSRSEMNVSTLELGDSALYLCASSFGLAGPDTQYFGPGTRLTVL.

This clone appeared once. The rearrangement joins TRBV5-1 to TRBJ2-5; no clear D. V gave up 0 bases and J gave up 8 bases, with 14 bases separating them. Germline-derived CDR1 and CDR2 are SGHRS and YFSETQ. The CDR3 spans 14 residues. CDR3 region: CASSLARQPGTQYF. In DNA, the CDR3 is TGCGCCAGCAGCTTGGCCAGACAACCTGGTACCCAGTACTTC.

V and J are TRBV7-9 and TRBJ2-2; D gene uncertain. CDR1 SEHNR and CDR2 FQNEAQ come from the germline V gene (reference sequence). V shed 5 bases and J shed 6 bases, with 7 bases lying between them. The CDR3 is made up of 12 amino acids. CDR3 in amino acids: CASSISSGELFF. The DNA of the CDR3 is TGTGCCAGCAGCATTTCATCCGGGGAGCTGTTTTTT.

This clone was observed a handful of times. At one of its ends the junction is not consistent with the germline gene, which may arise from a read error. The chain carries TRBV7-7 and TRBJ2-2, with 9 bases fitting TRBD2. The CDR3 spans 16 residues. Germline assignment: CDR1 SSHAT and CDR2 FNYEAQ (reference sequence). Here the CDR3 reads CASSRTGTSIVGELFF. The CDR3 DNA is TGTGCTAGCAGTCGCACCGGGACTAGCATCGTCGGGGAGCTGTTTTTT.